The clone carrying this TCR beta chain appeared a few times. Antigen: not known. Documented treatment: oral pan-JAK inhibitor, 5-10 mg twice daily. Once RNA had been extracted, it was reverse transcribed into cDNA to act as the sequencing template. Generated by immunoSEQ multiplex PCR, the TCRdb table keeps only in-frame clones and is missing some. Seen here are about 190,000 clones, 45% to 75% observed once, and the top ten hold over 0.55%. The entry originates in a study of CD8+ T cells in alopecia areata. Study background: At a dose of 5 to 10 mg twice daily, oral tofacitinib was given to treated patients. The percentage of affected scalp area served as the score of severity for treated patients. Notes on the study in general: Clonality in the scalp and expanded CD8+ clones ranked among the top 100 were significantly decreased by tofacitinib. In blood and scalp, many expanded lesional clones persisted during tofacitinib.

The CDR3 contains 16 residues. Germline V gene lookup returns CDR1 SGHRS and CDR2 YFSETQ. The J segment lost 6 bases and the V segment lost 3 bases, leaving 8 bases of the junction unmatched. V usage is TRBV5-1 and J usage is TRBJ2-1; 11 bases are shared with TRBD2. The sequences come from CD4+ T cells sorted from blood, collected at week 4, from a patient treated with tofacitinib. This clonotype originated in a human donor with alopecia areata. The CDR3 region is CASSWRTSGRLNEQFF. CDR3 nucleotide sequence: TGCGCCAGCAGCTGGAGGACTAGCGGGCGCCTCAATGAGCAGTTCTTC.